These 4 T cell receptor beta chains were all obtained from the same sample, sequenced in a study of lymphopenia after photon versus proton radiotherapy. Produced via immunoSEQ multiplex PCR; TCRdb's table is partial and in-frame only. The data contain 55,000 to 70,000 clones, 75% to 90% of them singletons. Source: peripheral blood, taken from a patient treated with proton-based radiotherapy. All receptors derive from an older man with esophageal cancer.

The chain is built from TRBV5-1 and TRBJ1-2; D is uncertain. Trimming left V 2 bases short and J 6 bases short, with 17 bases between. The CDR3 extends over 15 amino acids. Germline V CDR1 and CDR2: SGHRS, YFSETQ. CDR3 bases: TGCGCCAGCAGCTTCTCGAGCCGGGGATCTGATGGCTACACCTTC. It yields the protein CASSFSSRGSDGYTF.

The chain uses TRBV6-1 and TRBJ2-7, with TRBD2 matching 9 bases. Trimming cost V 6 bases and J 4 bases; bases outside gene matches: 4. Germline V CDR1 and CDR2: MNHNS, SASEGT. CDR3 length: 13 residues. The CDR3 coding sequence is TGTGCCAGCAGATCTAGCGGGAAGTACGAGCAGTACTTC. Translating gives CASRSSGKYEQYF.

This chain links TRBV7-2 with TRBJ2-5; possibly TRBD1 for D (6 bases). Per germline, CDR1 SGHTA and CDR2 FQGNSA. Trimming removed 1 base from V and 5 bases from J, with 8 bases in between. There are 13 residues in the CDR3. The CDR3: CASSLDRAETQYF. CDR3 sequence (DNA): TGTGCCAGCAGCTTAGACAGGGCGGAGACCCAGTACTTC.

The V and J genes are TRBV4-3 and TRBJ2-1, with 10 bases that match TRBD2. The V gene end was trimmed by 6 bases and the J gene end by 2 bases; junction bases not matched to a gene: 4. CDR1 and CDR2 (germline): LGHNA, YSLEER. The CDR3 is 15 amino acids. Here the CDR3 DNA reads TGCGCCAGCAGTTTAGCGGGGGGTGCCTACAATGAGCAGTTCTTC. Translating gives CASSLAGGAYNEQFF.